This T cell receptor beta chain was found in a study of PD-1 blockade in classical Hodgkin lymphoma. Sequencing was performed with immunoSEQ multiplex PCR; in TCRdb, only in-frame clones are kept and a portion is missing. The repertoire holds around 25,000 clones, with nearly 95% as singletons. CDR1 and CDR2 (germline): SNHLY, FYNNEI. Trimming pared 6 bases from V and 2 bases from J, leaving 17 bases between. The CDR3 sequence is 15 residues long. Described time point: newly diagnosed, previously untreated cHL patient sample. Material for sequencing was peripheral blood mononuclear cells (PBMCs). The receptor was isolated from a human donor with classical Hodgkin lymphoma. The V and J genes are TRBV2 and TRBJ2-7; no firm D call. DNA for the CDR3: TGTGCCAGCAGGGATTTAGTAGAAAGACCCTACGAGCAGTACTTC. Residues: CASRDLVERPYEQYF.